These 16 T cell receptor beta chains were sequenced from one sample in a study of T-cell reconstitution after alpha-beta-depleted transplantation in children. A TCRbeta library incorporating unique molecular identifiers was prepared. Each CDR3 protein is one row after TCRdb ran MiXCR on the PCR reads. In the table there are about 500,000 distinct CDR3 sequences, 32% of which are singletons. The sample in question was PBMCs from the stem cell graft donor, obtained from the stem cell graft. Every receptor here comes from a human donor who donated a stem cell graft to a child with aplastic anemia.

This clonotype occurred a few times. V is TRBV10-3 and J is TRBJ2-7, with 11 bases lining up with TRBD1. V gave up 6 bases and J gave up 3 bases; unmatched junction bases: 1. The CDR3 runs 13 residues. Per germline, CDR1 ENHRY and CDR2 SYGVKD. The CDR3 protein is CAIRGQGDYEQYF. DNA for the CDR3: TGTGCCATCAGGGGACAGGGGGACTACGAGCAGTACTTC.

This clonotype has just a few counts. This chain links TRBV4-1 with TRBJ2-7; TRBD2 matches 9 bases. Germline loops: CDR1 MGHRA, CDR2 YSYEKL. J was trimmed by 4 bases and V by 3 bases; bases with no gene match: 7. The length of the CDR3 is 15 residues. The CDR3 DNA sequence: TGCGCCAGCAGCCACCAGGGACTAGCAGAGTACGAGCAGTACGTC. Translated: CASSHQGLAEYEQYV.

The table lists this clonotype with many counts. V and J are TRBV5-1 and TRBJ2-1; 9 bases agree with TRBD2. From germline, CDR1 is SGHRS and CDR2 YFSETQ. The CDR3 consists of 15 residues. V shed 0 bases, J shed 2 bases, and the junction held 0 bases outside the gene matches. The CDR3 loop reads CASSLVAGAYNEQFF. CDR3 sequence (DNA): TGCGCCAGCAGCTTGGTAGCGGGGGCCTACAATGAGCAGTTCTTC.

The chain is built from TRBV15 and TRBJ2-1, with 11 bases fitting TRBD2. J lost 4 bases, V lost 4 bases, and 3 bases had no gene match. Germline CDR1 and CDR2: LNHNV and YYDKDF (reference sequence). CDR3 length equals 15 residues. CDR3 in DNA: TGTGCCACCAGCATGGGACTAGCGGAATACAATGAGCAGTTCTTC. It yields the protein CATSMGLAEYNEQFF.

This clonotype was detected only once. The V call is TRBV7-2, the J call TRBJ2-7; D remains unclear. The CDR3 covers 15 residues. The germline V gene encodes CDR1 SGHTA and CDR2 FQGNSA. Deletions cut 5 bases from V and 0 bases from J, with 14 bases between. The CDR3 DNA reads as TGTGCCAGCAGCATAGACTGGTCAGGCTCCTACGAGCAGTACTTC. Its protein product is CASSIDWSGSYEQYF.

The rearrangement links TRBV4-3 to TRBJ1-1; D gene uncertain. The CDR3 totals 15 residues. Trimming took off 0 bases at V and 4 bases at J, with 12 bases between the two ends. Germline values: CDR1 LGHNA, CDR2 YSLEER. CDR3 in amino acids: CASSQERYSVTEAFF. Written as DNA, the CDR3 is TGCGCCAGCAGCCAAGAGCGTTATTCGGTCACTGAAGCTTTCTTT.

This clonotype was seen only a few times. This chain uses TRBV5-5 with TRBJ2-3; 12 bases match TRBD2. Germline V CDR1 and CDR2: SGHKS, YYEKEE (reference sequence). The CDR3 is made up of 15 amino acids. After removal of 2 bases from V and 5 bases from J, the junction contained 3 bases not matched to a gene. CDR3 amino acids: CASSFPSGRGDTQYF. The CDR3 coding sequence is TGTGCCAGCAGCTTCCCTAGCGGGAGGGGAGATACGCAGTATTTT.

This clonotype was observed a few times. The rearrangement links TRBV20-1 to TRBJ2-3; 9 bases line up with TRBD2. The CDR3 length is 18 residues. Germline V lookup: CDR1 DFQATT, CDR2 SNEGSKA (reference sequence). V dropped 0 bases and J dropped 2; count of bases not matched to a gene: 12. CDR3 sequence (DNA): TGCAGTGCTAGAGAAGATGCGACGAGCGGGAGGCCCACAGATACGCAGTATTTT. This encodes CSAREDATSGRPTDTQYF.

This clonotype was counted a few times. The chain carries TRBV20-1 and TRBJ1-5; no clear D. CDR3 size: 12 residues. Germline-derived CDR1 and CDR2 are DFQATT and SNEGSKA (reference sequence). Trimming took off 3 bases at V and 7 bases at J, with 10 bases between the two ends. CDR3: CSAREGRQPQHF. CDR3 DNA: TGCAGTGCTAGGGAGGGTAGGCAGCCCCAGCATTTT.

J is TRBJ2-7 and V is TRBV20-1, with unresolved D. Per the germline V gene, CDR1 is DFQATT and CDR2 is SNEGSKA (reference sequence). The CDR3 is 13 amino acids. The ends were cut back, 1 base at V and 1 base at J, with 8 bases in the middle. The CDR3 DNA is TGCAGTGCTAGAGCCGGCCGTTCCTACGAGCAGTACTTC. Its translation: CSARAGRSYEQYF.

The J gene is TRBJ2-1, the V gene TRBV28; D is possibly TRBD1 or TRBD2 (5 bases each). V lost 6 bases to trimming and J lost 9 bases, with 18 bases between them. CDR1 is MDHEN and CDR2 is SYDVKM in the germline V gene. The length of the CDR3 is 14 residues. CDR3 amino acids: CASRLATKGSEQFF. CDR3 DNA sequence: TGTGCCAGCAGACTGGCGACCAAGGGGAGTGAGCAGTTCTTC.

V usage is TRBV11-2 and J usage is TRBJ1-4; D not resolved. CDR3 length: 13 residues. V was pared by 5 bases and J by 8 bases, with 12 bases between. Germline V gene data show CDR1 as SGHAT and CDR2 as FQNNGV. CDR3 amino acids: CASSLPIDEKLFF. The CDR3 DNA reads TGTGCCAGCAGCCTACCGATTGACGAAAAACTGTTTTTT.

The gene calls are TRBV11-2 and TRBJ2-3; D is possibly TRBD1 (5 bases). Trimming stripped 5 bases from V and 10 bases from J, with 10 bases between. CDR3 length: 11 amino acids. CDR1 SGHAT and CDR2 FQNNGV come from the germline V gene. The chain's CDR3 is CASSAPRAQYF. The CDR3 bases are TGTGCCAGCAGCGCCCCCAGGGCGCAGTATTTT.

This clonotype has a handful of counts. The chain is built from TRBV12-3 or TRBV12-4 and TRBJ1-2; no reliable D call. Trimming removed 7 bases at V and 8 bases at J, with 17 bases between. The CDR3 runs 13 residues. The CDR3 is CASTLMGRVGYTF. For the CDR3, the DNA is TGTGCCAGCACCCTCATGGGGAGGGTGGGCTACACCTTC.

The gene calls are TRBV9 and TRBJ2-2; 9 bases align to TRBD2. Unmatched junction bases numbered 12, after V lost 0 bases and J lost 3 bases. Germline assignment: CDR1 SGDLS and CDR2 YYNGEE. The CDR3 sequence is 19 residues long. This CDR3 is CASSVESSGGRGYTGELFF. The CDR3 DNA reads TGTGCCAGCAGCGTAGAATCCTCGGGCGGGAGGGGGTACACCGGGGAGCTGTTTTTT.

The chain couples TRBV5-1 to TRBJ2-1; 13 nucleotides line up with TRBD2. V was pared by 4 bases and J by 6 bases, with 4 bases of the junction left unmatched. The CDR3 has 15 amino acids. Germline V lookup: CDR1 SGHRS, CDR2 YFSETQ. The CDR3 loop reads CASSPGLAGTNEQFF. CDR3 DNA sequence: TGCGCCAGCAGCCCGGGACTAGCGGGGACCAATGAGCAGTTCTTC. The whole variable domain, filled in from reference TRBV5-1 and TRBJ2-1, reads KAGVTQTPRYLIKTRGQQVTLSCSPISGHRSVSWYQQTPGQGLQFLFEYFSETQRNKGNFPGRFSGRQFSNSRSEMNVSTLELGDSALYLCASSPGLAGTNEQFFGPGTRLTVL.